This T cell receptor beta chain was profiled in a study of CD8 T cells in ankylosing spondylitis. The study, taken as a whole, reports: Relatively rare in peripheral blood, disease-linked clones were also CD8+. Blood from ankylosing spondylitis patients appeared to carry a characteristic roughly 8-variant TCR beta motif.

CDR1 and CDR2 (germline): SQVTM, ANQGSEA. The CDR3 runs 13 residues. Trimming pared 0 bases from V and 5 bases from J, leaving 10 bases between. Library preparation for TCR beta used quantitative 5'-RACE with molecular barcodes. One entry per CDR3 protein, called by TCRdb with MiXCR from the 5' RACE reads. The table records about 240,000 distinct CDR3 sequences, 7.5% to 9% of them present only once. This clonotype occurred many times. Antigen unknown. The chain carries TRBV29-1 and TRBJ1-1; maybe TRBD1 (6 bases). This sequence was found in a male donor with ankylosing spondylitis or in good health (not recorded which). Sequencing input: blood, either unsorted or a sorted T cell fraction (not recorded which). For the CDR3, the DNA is TGCAGCGTTGAAGAGGGGGCGGTGACTGAAGCTTTCTTT. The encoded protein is CSVEEGAVTEAFF. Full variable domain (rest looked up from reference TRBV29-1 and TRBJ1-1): SAVISQKPSRDICQRGTSLTIQCQVDSQVTMMFWYRQQPGQSLTLIATANQGSEATYESGFVIDKFPISRPNLTFSTLTVSNMSPEDSSIYLCSVEEGAVTEAFFGQGTRLTVV.